This T cell receptor (beta chain) was sequenced for a study of CD8 T cells in Susac syndrome. The CDR3 has 15 residues. Trimming removed 4 bases from V and 6 bases from J; junction bases left unmatched: 8. From germline, CDR1 is SNHLY and CDR2 FYNNEI. General study points: Only a relatively small number of individuals were included in the TCR sequencing and HLA analysis.

In the case of this clonotype: No antigen is known for it.

Reverse transcription used 0.5 to 1 ug RNA and random hexamers. Amplification of TCR beta CDR3 across 54 Vbeta and 13 Jbeta was performed with immunoSEQ multiplex PCR. Using its own MiXCR run on the immunoSEQ multiplex PCR reads, TCRdb lists one record per CDR3 protein. The table has roughly 120,000 distinct CDR3 sequences, approximately 93% seen once. The receptor was derived from a human donor with multiple sclerosis. The chain uses TRBV2 and TRBJ2-3; 9 nucleotides align to TRBD2. Sequenced material: CD8+ T cells from PBMCs. CDR3 in DNA: TGTGCCAGCAGTGGCGGCGGGAGGGCTAAGGATACGCAGTATTTT. Translated: CASSGGGRAKDTQYF.